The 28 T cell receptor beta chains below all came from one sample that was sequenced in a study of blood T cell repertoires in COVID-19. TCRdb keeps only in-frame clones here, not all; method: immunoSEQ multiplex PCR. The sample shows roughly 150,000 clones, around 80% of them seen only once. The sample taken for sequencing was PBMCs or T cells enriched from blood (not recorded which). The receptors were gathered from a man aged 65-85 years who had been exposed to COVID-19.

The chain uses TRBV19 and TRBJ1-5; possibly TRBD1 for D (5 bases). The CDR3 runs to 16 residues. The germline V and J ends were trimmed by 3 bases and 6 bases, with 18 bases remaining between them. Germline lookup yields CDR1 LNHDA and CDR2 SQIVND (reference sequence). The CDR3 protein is CASSIIPVGGGQPQHF. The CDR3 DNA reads TGTGCCAGTAGTATTATTCCAGTCGGGGGAGGTCAGCCCCAGCATTTT.

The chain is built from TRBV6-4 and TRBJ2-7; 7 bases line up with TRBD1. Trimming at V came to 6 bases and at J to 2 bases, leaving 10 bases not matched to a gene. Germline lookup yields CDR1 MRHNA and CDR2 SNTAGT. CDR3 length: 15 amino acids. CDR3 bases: TGTGCCAGCAGAAGGATGGGACAGACCGCCTACGAGCAGTACTTC. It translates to CASRRMGQTAYEQYF.

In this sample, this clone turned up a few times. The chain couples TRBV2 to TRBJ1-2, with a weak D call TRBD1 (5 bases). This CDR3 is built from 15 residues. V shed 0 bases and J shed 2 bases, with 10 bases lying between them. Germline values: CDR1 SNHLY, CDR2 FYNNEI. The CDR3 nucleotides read TGTGCCAGCAGTGAAGCGTGGGGCCCAAACTATGGCTACACCTTC. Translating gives CASSEAWGPNYGYTF.

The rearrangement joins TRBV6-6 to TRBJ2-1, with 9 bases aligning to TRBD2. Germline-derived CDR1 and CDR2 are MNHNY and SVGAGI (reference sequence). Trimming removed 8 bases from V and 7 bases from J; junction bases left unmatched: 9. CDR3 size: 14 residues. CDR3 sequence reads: CASPPGTSKNEQFF. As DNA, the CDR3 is TGTGCCAGCCCCCCCGGGACTAGCAAGAATGAGCAGTTCTTC.

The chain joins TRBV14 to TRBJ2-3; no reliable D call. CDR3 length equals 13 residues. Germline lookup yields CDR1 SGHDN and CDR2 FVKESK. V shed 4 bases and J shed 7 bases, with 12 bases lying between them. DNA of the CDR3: TGTGCCAGCAGCCCGTACAGCTTAAATACGCAGTATTTT. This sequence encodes CASSPYSLNTQYF.

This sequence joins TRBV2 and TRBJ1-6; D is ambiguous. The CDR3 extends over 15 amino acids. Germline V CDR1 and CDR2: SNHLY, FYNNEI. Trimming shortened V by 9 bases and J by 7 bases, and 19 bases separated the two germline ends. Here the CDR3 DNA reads TGTGCCAGTACCCCTTTCGAGGGTGTCAATTCACCCCTCCACTTT. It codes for CASTPFEGVNSPLHF.

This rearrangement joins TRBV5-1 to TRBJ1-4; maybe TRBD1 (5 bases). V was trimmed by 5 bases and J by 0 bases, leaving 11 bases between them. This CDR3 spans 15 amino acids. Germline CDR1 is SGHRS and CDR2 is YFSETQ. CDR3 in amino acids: CASSRGDSTNEKLFF. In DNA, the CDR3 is TGCGCCAGCAGTCGGGGGGATTCAACTAATGAAAAACTGTTTTTT.

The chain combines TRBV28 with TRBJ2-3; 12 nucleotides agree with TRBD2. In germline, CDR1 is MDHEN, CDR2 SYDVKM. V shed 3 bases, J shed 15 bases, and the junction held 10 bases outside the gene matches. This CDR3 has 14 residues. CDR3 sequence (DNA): TGTGCCAGCAGTTTGCCTAGCGGGAGGGCGAGCGTCTATTTT. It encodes CASSLPSGRASVYF. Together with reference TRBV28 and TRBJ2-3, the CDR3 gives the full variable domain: DVKVTQSSRYLVKRTGEKVFLECVQDMDHENMFWYRQDPGLGLRLIYFSYDVKMKEKGDIPEGYSVSREKKERFSLILESASTNQTSMYLCASSLPSGRASVYFGPGTRLTVL.

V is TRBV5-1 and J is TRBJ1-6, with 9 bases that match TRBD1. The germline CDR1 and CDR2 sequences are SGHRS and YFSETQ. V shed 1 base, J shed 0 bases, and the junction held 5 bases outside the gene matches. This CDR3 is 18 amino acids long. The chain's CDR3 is CASSLKQGASSYNSPLHF. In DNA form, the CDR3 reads TGCGCCAGCAGCTTGAAACAGGGGGCAAGCTCCTATAATTCACCCCTCCACTTT.

The CDR3: CASSPIQDRAGYGYTF. The CDR3 region has the DNA TGTGCCAGCTCACCTATCCAGGACAGGGCTGGCTATGGCTACACCTTC. The chain joins TRBV18 to TRBJ1-2; 8 bases match TRBD1. The CDR3 runs 16 residues. V trimming: 3 bases; J trimming: 4 bases; junction bases outside the gene matches: 10. The V gene's germline CDR1 is KGHSH and CDR2 LQKENI.

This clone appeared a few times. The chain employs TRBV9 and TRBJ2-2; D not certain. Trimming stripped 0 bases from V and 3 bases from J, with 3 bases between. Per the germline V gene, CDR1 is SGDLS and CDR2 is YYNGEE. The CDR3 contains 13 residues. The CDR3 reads CASSVVDTGELFF. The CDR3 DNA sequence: TGTGCCAGCAGCGTAGTCGACACCGGGGAGCTGTTTTTT.

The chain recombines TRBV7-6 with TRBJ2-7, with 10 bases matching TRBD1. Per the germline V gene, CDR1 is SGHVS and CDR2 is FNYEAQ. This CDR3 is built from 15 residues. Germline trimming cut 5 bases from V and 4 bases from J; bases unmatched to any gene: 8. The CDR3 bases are TGTGCCAGCAGCCACCCGGGACAGGGGAATTACGAGCAGTACTTC. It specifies CASSHPGQGNYEQYF.

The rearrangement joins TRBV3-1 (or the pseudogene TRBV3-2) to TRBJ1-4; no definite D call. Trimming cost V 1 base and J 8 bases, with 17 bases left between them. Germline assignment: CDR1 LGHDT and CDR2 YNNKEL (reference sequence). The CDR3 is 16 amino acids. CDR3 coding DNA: TGTGCCAGCAGCCAAGCATGGGCGGGTGGGATGGAAAAACTGTTTTTT. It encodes CASSQAWAGGMEKLFF.

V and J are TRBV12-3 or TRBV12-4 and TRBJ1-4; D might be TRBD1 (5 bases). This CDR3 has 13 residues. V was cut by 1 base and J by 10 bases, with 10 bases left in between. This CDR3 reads CASSLGGRGKLFF. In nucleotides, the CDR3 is TGTGCCAGCAGTTTAGGGGGGAGGGGAAAACTGTTTTTT.

CDR3: CSATAKETQYF. The DNA for the CDR3 is TGCAGCGCGACAGCTAAAGAGACCCAGTACTTC. The J gene is TRBJ2-5, the V gene TRBV29-1; the D gene is possibly TRBD1 (5 bases). Trimming removed 7 bases at V and 3 bases at J, with 9 bases between. CDR3 length equals 11 residues. The germline V gene encodes CDR1 SQVTM and CDR2 ANQGSEA.

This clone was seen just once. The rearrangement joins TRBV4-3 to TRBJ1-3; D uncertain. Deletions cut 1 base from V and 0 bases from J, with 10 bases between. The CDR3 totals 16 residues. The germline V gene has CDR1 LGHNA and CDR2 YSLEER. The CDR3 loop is CASSQVLLPSGNTIYF. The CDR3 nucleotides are TGCGCCAGCAGCCAAGTCCTACTACCCTCTGGAAACACCATATATTTT.

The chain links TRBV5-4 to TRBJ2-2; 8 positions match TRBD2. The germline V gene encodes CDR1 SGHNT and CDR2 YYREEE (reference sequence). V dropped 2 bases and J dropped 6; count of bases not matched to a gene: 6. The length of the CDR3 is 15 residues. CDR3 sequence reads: CASSLRGGPPGELFF. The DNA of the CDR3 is TGTGCCAGCAGCTTACGGGGGGGCCCCCCCGGGGAGCTGTTTTTT.

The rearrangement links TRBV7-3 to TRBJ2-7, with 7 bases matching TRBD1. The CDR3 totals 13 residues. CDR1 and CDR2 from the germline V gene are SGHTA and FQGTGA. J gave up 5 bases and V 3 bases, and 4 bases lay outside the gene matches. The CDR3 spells CASSFRGGDEQYF. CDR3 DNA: TGTGCCAGCAGCTTTCGAGGGGGCGACGAGCAGTACTTC.

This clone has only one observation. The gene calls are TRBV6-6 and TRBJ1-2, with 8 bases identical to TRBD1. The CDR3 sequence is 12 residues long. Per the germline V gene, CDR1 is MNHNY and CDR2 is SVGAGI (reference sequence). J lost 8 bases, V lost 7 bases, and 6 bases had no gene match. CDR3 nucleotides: TGTGCCAGCAACACGGACAGGGACGGCTACACCTTC. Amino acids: CASNTDRDGYTF.

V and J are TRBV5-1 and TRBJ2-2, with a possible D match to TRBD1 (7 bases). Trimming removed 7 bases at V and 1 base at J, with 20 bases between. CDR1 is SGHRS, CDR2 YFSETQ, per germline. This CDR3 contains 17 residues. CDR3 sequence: CASSPGAGQMNTGELFF. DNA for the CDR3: TGCGCCAGCTCCCCCGGTGCGGGACAGATGAACACCGGGGAGCTGTTTTTT.

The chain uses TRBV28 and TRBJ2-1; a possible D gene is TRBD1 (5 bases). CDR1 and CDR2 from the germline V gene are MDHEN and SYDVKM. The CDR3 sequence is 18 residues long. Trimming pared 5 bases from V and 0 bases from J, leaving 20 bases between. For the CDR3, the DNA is TGTGCCAGCAGTCCAGATCGAGTAACAGGCCGCTCCTACAATGAGCAGTTCTTC. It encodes CASSPDRVTGRSYNEQFF. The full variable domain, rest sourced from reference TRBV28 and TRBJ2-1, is DVKVTQSSRYLVKRTGEKVFLECVQDMDHENMFWYRQDPGLGLRLIYFSYDVKMKEKGDIPEGYSVSREKKERFSLILESASTNQTSMYLCASSPDRVTGRSYNEQFFGPGTRLTVL.

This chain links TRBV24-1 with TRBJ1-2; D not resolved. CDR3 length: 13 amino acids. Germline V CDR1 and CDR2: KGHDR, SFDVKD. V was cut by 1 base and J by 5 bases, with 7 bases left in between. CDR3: CATSDFGEYGYTF. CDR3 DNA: TGTGCCACCAGTGATTTCGGGGAGTATGGCTACACCTTC.

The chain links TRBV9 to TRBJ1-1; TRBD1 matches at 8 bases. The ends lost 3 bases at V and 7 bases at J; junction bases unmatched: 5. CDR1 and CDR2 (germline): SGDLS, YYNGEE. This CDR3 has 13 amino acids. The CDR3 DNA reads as TGTGCCAGCAGCGAGACAGGGGCTGGTGAAGCTTTCTTT. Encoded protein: CASSETGAGEAFF.

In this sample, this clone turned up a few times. The CDR3, as DNA: TGTGCCAGCAGCTGGGTTAGGACTAGCGGGAGGGCGGTAGGCAATGAGCAGTTCTTC. Translated: CASSWVRTSGRAVGNEQFF. The rearrangement links TRBV5-6 to TRBJ2-1; 15 bases agree with TRBD2. The CDR3 totals 19 residues. J was trimmed by 6 bases and V by 3 bases; bases with no gene match: 13. Germline V CDR1 and CDR2: SGHDT, YYEEEE.

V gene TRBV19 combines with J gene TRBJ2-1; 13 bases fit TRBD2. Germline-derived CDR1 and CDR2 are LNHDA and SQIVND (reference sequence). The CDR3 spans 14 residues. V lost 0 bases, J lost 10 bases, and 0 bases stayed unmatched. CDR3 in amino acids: CASSIELAGGEQFF. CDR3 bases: TGTGCCAGTAGTATAGAACTAGCGGGAGGGGAGCAGTTCTTC. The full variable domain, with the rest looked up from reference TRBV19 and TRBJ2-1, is DGGITQSPKYLFRKEGQNVTLSCEQNLNHDAMYWYRQDPGQGLRLIYYSQIVNDFQKGDIAEGYSVSREKKESFPLTVTSAQKNPTAFYLCASSIELAGGEQFFGPGTRLTVL.

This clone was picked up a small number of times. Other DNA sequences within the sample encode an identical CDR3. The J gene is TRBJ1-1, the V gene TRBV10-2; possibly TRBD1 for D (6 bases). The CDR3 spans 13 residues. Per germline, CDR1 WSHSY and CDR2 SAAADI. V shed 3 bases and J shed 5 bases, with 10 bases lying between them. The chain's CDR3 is CASSEQGRTEAFF. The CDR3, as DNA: TGCGCCAGCAGTGAACAGGGAAGGACTGAAGCTTTCTTT.

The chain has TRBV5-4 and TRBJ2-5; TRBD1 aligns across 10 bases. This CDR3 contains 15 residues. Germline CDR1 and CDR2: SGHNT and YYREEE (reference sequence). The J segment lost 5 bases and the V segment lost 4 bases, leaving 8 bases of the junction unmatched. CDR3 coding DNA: TGTGCCAGCAGCACCCGGACAGGGGGTGGGGAGACCCAGTACTTC. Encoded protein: CASSTRTGGGETQYF.

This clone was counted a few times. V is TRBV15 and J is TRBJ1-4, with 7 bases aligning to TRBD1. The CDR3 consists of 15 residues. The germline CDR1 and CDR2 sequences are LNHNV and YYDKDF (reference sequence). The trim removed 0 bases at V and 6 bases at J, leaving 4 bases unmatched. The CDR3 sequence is CATSRDIGGHEKLFF. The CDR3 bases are TGTGCCACCAGCAGAGATATAGGGGGCCATGAAAAACTGTTTTTT.